This T cell receptor (beta chain) comes out of a study of cytomegalovirus exposure and HLA in healthy donors (dated by TCRdb to 2016 to 2017). Regarding the complete study: An earlier analysis of 587 of the donors reported approximately 280 Gb of sequence data and 95 million to 120 million unique TCR beta sequences obtained from roughly 180 million T cells. The genetic ancestry cluster associated with self-reported Caucasian donors included 65% to 90% of the roughly 400 genotyped donors. In a later analysis, previously published TCR beta repertoires from 550 to 750 donors were re-analyzed and high-resolution HLA genotyping was added so that TCR occurrence patterns could be studied. The number of typed donors differed by locus: about 629-640 for A, B, C, DRB1 and DQB1; some 500 for DQA1; some 590 for DPA1; and about 450 for DPB1. An earlier analysis of approximately 630 of the donors applied high-throughput TCR beta sequencing to assess whether each TCR beta V gene segment acted as functional or pseudogenic. Genome-wide SNP genotypes for about three fifths of the 666 donors were used in a later genetic analysis, which treated that subset as a discovery cohort. Using immunosequencing, the study profiled T cell repertoires from 666 subjects and related those repertoires to cytomegalovirus serostatus. All discovery cohort repertoires had been generated using a single sequencing platform. In addition to the first cohort of 650 to 800 subjects, a separate validation cohort of 130 or so different subjects was used. Approximately 310 gigabases of sequencing data and tens of millions of unique TCR sequences were included in an early release covering about 700 HLA-typed donors. Roughly 5 DR-DQ haplotypes were treated as single units for association and clustering because of strong linkage in the cohort. Among 350 to 400 genotyped donors of the cohort, an average of approximately 230,000 unique TCR beta nucleotide sequences were sequenced per donor, about a sixth of them non-productive. The study was designed to test whether signatures of past pathogen exposure could be identified by cataloging public T cell receptors. The study combined high-throughput TCR immunosequencing, statistical association of individual TCRs with disease status, and machine learning to predict cytomegalovirus infection status. Alongside the repertoire data, information on donor age, sex, ethnicity and CMV serostatus was compiled. The later analysis used no new phenotypic data to find candidate immune exposures, relying instead on TCR beta sequences and their occurrence across donors. Both class I and class II loci were covered by HLA typing, at four-digit resolution. The full study reports these points: In a later genetic analysis, a missense DCLRE1C variant was associated with V-gene and J-gene trimming of TCR beta chains, and the association was replicated in an independent cohort. A later analysis reported that several top co-occurrence clusters appeared linked to parvovirus B19, influenza, CMV and Epstein-Barr virus. An earlier analysis of approximately 540 of the donors showed that most TCR beta V segments appeared in productive rearrangements either about 90% or about 30% of the time, which broadly matched IMGT annotations. The 87-base-pair reads could not distinguish some IMGT-functional V segments, including TRBV6-2 and TRBV6-3, so those segments were excluded. Fewer than 20 rarely observed V segments, including chromosome 9 orphons, were excluded from the earlier analysis of 550 to 700 of the donors because counts were too low. When HLA alleles, especially DR and DQ, strongly co-occurred, attributing TCR associations to individual alleles was difficult. A further reported finding was that TCR beta sequences accurately predicted the HLA-A and HLA-B alleles for most subjects in the first cohort. In vitro tests confirmed that a few of the cytomegalovirus-associated TCR beta chains recognize cytomegalovirus antigens. A later analysis found that TCR association rates varied across HLA loci, with DRB1 alleles showing the most associated TCRs and HLA-C alleles the fewest. In a later analysis, around 17,000 TCR beta sequences were associated with specific HLA alleles at a false discovery rate of 0.05. Only TCR beta chains were sequenced in this cohort, and the absence of alpha or paired-chain data limited detectable features. Immune exposure information for the cohort was limited to CMV serostatus. Compared with equally common non-associated chains, HLA-associated TCR beta chains in a later analysis were more clonally expanded and had lower generation probabilities. Sequencing depth was assumed to be roughly uniform across donors in the presence/absence analyses, though that assumption may not hold. The authors suggested that the approach could potentially be generalized to other disease states and immunological phenotypes. A total of roughly 160 TCR beta chains were listed by the study as associated with cytomegalovirus. In a later genetic analysis, fewer N-insertions in productive TCRs were reported among donors in an Asian-associated ancestry cluster than the approximately 630-donor mean. A group of highly shared sequence variants was considered likely to be a technical artifact of the sequencing pipeline. Cytomegalovirus status was reported to be diagnosed by the classifier with high specificity and sensitivity in both the original and validation cohorts. Because HLA typing was missing for some donors at each locus, association tests included only the typed subset. Linkage disequilibrium might explain the correlated functional status among segregating V segments, but an unknown experimental factor could not be ruled out. Most TCR sequences were observed very rarely across donors, whereas some public TCRs were present in many individuals. Most CMV-associated TCR beta chains appeared to be HLA-restricted in a later analysis, and the HLA associations seemed to be driven largely by CMV exposure.

The method behind the library was the immunoSEQ multiplex PCR assay. For the multiplex PCR, a mixture combining 60 forward primers for TCR Vbeta segments and 13 reverse primers for TCR Jbeta segments was used. Amplification of the CDR3 region of rearranged TCR beta genes was performed with a multiplex PCR assay on genomic DNA. Amplified TCR beta libraries were sequenced as 87-base-pair reads on the Illumina HiSeq System. The original pipeline was this. A later analysis counted tens of millions of unique TCR beta chains across the 550 to 750 repertoires, and 9 million to 14 million of these chains were shared by at least two donors. To remove PCR and sequencing errors, raw reads were error-corrected and collapsed into unique sequences using a nearest-neighbor algorithm that merged closely related sequences. CDR3 sequences were aligned to IMGT reference sequences to assign V, D and J gene segments. For a sequence to be retained, at least a six-nucleotide match to both a V gene segment and a J gene segment was required. Rearrangements were classified as productive when the CDR3 lacked stop codons and remained in frame with V and J, and all other rearrangements were classified as non-productive. CDR3 was defined according to IMGT convention as the region running from the second conserved V-encoded cysteine to the conserved J-encoded phenylalanine. In an earlier analysis of just under 600 of the donors, sequences lacking an unambiguous match to a single V gene segment were excluded. In an earlier analysis of a few hundred of the donors, V segments were called functional above 56.7% productive rearrangements and were called segregating when the between-donor standard deviation exceeded 5%. A statistical classification framework was built for diagnosing cytomegalovirus status from the catalog of TCR beta chain sequences. In a later analysis, V and J genes were assigned by comparing TCR nucleotide sequences against IMGT/GENE-DB human TR gene sequences. A later analysis assigned CDR3 sequences and most-parsimonious VDJ recombination scenarios with the TCRdist pipeline. In a later analysis, each TCR beta chain was defined by its CDR3 amino acid sequence together with its V-gene family, and reads without a unique V-gene family were excluded. As a way to deal with suspected cross-contamination and a sequencing artifact, a later analysis dropped nearly 600 nucleotide sequences that were highly shared and had low generation probability. A later analysis calculated a clonal expansion index for each public chain from normalized within-repertoire ranks of inferred template counts. A later analysis computed generation probabilities with a VDJ recombination model fitted to out-of-frame rearrangements, and checked the results against IGoR. In a later analysis, hypergeometric tests were used to score TCR-TCR, TCR-HLA and TCR-CMV co-occurrence, with a repertoire-size bias correction applied to TCR pairs. To estimate false discovery rates, a later analysis permuted the HLA or CMV assignments 20 times. A later analysis grouped co-occurring TCRs with DBSCAN, adding TCRdist sequence similarity when clustering within HLA-allele-positive subsets. Co-occurrence clustering excluded repertoires with fewer than 30,000 or more than 120,000 public chains, plus five with anomalous nucleotide sharing. TCRdb took over this immuneACCESS table, retaining in-frame rearrangements with V and J assigned. Such tables are incomplete; in checked studies, under half of the missing clones stem from an unresolved V gene, and the remainder is unexplained. V, J and clone size are taken as reported in that table, and D and trimming were inferred from the DNA itself. Within this sample are roughly 150,000 clones, with about two thirds of them counted one time only. Of the sample, about 10% falls within the top ten clones.

This clone was counted only a few times. No cognate antigen has been identified for it. The record has no base qualities; no much larger clone is one base away. The CDR3 spans 11 residues, from the cysteine through the phenylalanine. Just the 33-base CDR3 DNA is kept, in frame starting at base 1. From the germline V gene, CDR1 is LGHNA and CDR2 is YNFKEQ. The germline ends are 8 bases apart after V is trimmed by 1 base and J by 11 bases. The cohort was made up of 666 healthy bone marrow donors. At the time of sampling, all cohort members were nominally healthy, though unrecorded immune exposures were likely present. The donor was CMV seropositive and was included in the group of 289 seropositive cohort members. Each donor provided a peripheral blood sample, and peripheral blood mononuclear cells were used for TCR beta sequencing. The Qiagen DNeasy Blood Extraction Kit was used to extract genomic DNA from the blood cell samples.

The sample taken for sequencing was PBMCs. The sequence came from a man aged 30 to 45 in good health and CMV-seropositive. The chain is assembled from TRBV4-2 and TRBJ1-1; the D gene is not confidently resolved. The nucleotides read TGTGCCAGCAGCCAAGGAGGGTGGGCTTTCTTT. It is translated as CASSQGGWAFF.